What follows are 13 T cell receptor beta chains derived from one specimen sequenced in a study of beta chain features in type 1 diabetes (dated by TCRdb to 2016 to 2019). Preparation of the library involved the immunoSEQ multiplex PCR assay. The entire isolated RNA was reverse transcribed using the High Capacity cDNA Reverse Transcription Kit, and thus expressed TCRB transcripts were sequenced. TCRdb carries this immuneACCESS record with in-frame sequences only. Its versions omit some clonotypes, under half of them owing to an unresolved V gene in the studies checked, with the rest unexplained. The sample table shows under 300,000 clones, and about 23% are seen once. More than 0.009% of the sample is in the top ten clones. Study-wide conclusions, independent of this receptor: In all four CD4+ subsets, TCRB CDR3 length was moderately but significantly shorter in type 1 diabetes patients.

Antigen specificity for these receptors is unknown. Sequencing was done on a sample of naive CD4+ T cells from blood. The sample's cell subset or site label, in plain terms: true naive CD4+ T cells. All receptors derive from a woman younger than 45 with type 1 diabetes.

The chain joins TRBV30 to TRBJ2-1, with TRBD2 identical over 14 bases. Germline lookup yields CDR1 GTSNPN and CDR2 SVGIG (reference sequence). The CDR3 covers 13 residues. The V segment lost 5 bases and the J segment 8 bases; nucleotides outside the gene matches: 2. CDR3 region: CAWRLAGGYEQFF. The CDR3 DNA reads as TGTGCCTGGCGACTAGCGGGAGGGTATGAGCAGTTCTTC.

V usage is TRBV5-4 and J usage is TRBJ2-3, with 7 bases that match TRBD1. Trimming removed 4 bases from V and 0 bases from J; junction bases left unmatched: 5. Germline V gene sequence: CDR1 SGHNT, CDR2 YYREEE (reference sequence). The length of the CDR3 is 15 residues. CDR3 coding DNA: TGTGCCAGCAGCCCCGACAGGGTTAGCACAGATACGCAGTATTTT. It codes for CASSPDRVSTDTQYF. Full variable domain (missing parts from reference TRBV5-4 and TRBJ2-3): ETGVTQSPTHLIKTRGQQVTLRCSSQSGHNTVSWYQQALGQGPQFIFQYYREEENGRGNFPPRFSGLQFPNYSSELNVNALELDDSALYLCASSPDRVSTDTQYFGPGTRLTVL.

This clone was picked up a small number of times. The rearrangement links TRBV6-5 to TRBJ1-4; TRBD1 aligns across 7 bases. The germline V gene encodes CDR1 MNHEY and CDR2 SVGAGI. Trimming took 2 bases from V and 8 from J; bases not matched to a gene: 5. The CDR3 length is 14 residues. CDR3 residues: CASSYAGTAEKLFF. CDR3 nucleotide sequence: TGTGCCAGCAGTTACGCGGGGACAGCCGAAAAACTGTTTTTT.

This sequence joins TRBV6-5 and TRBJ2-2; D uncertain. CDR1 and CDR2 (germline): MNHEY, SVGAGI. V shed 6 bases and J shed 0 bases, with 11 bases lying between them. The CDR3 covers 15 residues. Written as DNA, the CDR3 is TGTGCCAGCAGGCTGTGGGCCGCGAACACCGGGGAGCTGTTTTTT. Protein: CASRLWAANTGELFF.

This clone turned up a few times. The CDR3 coding sequence is TGTGCCAGCAGCACCGGACTAGGGTACAATGAGCAGTTCTTC. It codes for CASSTGLGYNEQFF. The genes are TRBV7-3 and TRBJ2-1, with 7 bases matching TRBD2. The CDR3 is made up of 14 amino acids. The germline CDR1 and CDR2 sequences are SGHTA and FQGTGA. J lost 4 bases, V lost 5 bases, and 5 bases had no gene match.

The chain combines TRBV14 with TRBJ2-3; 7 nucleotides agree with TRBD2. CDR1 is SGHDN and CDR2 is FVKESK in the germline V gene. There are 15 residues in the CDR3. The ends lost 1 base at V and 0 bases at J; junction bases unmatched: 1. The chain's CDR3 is CASSQVSGSTDTQYF. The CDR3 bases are TGTGCCAGCAGCCAAGTTAGCGGGAGCACAGATACGCAGTATTTT.

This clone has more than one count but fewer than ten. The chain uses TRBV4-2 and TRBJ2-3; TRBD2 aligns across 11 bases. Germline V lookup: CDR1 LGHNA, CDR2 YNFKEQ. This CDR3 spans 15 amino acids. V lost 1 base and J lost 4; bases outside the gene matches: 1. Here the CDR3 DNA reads TGTGCCAGCAGCCAAGTAGCGGGAGGGCCAGATACGCAGTATTTT. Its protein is CASSQVAGGPDTQYF.

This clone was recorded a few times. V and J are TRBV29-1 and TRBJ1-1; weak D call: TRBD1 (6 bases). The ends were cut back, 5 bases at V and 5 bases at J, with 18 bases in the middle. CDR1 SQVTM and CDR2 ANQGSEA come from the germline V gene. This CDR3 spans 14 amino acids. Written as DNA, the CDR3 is TGCAGCGTTCGCGGCGGGGGCATAGGGACTGAAGCTTTCTTT. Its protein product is CSVRGGGIGTEAFF.

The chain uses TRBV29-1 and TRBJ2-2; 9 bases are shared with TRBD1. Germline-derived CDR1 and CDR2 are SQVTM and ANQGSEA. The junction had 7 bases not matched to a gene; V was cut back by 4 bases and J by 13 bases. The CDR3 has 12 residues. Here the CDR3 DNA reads TGCAGCGTTGCACAGGGGGCGGTGGGGCTGTTTTTT. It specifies CSVAQGAVGLFF.

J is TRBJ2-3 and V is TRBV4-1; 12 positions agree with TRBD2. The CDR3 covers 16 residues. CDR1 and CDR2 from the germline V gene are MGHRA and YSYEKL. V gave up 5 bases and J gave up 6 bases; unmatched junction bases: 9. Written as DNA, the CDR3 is TGCGCCAGCAGCTTACTAGCGGGAGGCGGGGACGATACGCAGTATTTT. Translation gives CASSLLAGGGDDTQYF.

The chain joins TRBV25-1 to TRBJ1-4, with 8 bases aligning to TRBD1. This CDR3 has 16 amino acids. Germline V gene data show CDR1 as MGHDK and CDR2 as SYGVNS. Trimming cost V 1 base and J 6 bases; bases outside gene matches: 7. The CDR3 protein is CASSEFATGGYEKLFF. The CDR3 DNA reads TGTGCCAGCAGTGAATTCGCTACAGGGGGATATGAAAAACTGTTTTTT.

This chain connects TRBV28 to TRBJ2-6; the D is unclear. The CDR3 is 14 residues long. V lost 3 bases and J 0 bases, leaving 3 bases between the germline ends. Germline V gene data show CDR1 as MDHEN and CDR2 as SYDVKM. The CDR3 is CASSFHSGANVLTF. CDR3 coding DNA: TGTGCCAGCAGTTTTCACTCTGGGGCCAACGTCCTGACTTTC. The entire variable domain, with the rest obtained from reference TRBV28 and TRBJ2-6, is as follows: DVKVTQSSRYLVKRTGEKVFLECVQDMDHENMFWYRQDPGLGLRLIYFSYDVKMKEKGDIPEGYSVSREKKERFSLILESASTNQTSMYLCASSFHSGANVLTFGAGSRLTVL.

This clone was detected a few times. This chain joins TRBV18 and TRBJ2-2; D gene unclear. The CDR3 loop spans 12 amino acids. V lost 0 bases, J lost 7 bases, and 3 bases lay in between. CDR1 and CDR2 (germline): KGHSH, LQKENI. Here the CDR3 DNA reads TGTGCCAGCTCACCACCCGTCGGGGAGCTGTTTTTT. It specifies CASSPPVGELFF.